These T cell receptor beta chains were read from a single sample in a study of Graves' ophthalmopathy and Graves' hyperthyroidism. Via MiXCR, TCRdb re-called the multiplex PCR reads, giving one row per CDR3 protein. The sample consists of roughly 480,000 distinct CDR3 sequences, around 15% of them appearing once. The sample consisted of blood. All receptors derive from a young woman with Graves' ophthalmopathy. Both conserved end residues are part of each CDR3. The D gene is left open where the match is weak. Where a row states a size, it is once, few, many or the class of an expanded clone; other rows omit it.

clone_size,d_call,v_call,j_call,cdr3_nt,cdr3_aa
NA,NA,TRBV30,TRBJ1-6,TGTGCCTGGAACACAGGGAATTCACCCCTCCACTTT,CAWNTGNSPLHF
many,NA,TRBV7-8,TRBJ1-2,TGTGCCAGCAGCGGTCGGGACTCACGGGGCTATGGCTACACCTTC,CASSGRDSRGYGYTF
many,NA,TRBV6-1,TRBJ1-2,TGTGCCTCGCGACTACCGGGGGAGTATGGCTACACCTTC,CASRLPGEYGYTF
NA,NA,TRBV6-1,TRBJ1-2,TGTGCCAGCAGTGAAGAGAAGGAGGGTAACTATGGCTACACCTTC,CASSEEKEGNYGYTF
many,NA,TRBV19,TRBJ1-6,TGTGCCAGTAGTATATCCGACACAAGATATAATTCACCCCTCCACTTT,CASSISDTRYNSPLHF
many,TRBD1,TRBV6-5,TRBJ2-7,TGTGCCAGCAGTTATGTTTGGGACAGTCGCTACGAGCAGTACTTC,CASSYVWDSRYEQYF
few,TRBD2,TRBV25-1,TRBJ2-5,TGTGCCAGCAGTGAACGGGCTAGCGGGATGTGGGGACCCCAAGAGACCCAGTACTTC,CASSERASGMWGPQETQYF
many,NA,TRBV20-1,TRBJ1-5,TGCAGTGCTAAGGTGGGACGCTACCTCGGGGGCAATCAGCCCCAGCATTTT,CSAKVGRYLGGNQPQHF
NA,TRBD1,TRBV6-5,TRBJ2-4,TGTGCCAGCAGTTACCGTGGGACAGGAGAAAACATTCAGTACTTC,CASSYRGTGENIQYF
NA,NA,TRBV28,TRBJ2-5,TGTGCCAGCAGTTTAATGGTGGGGCAGGTTGGACAAGAGACCCAGTACTTC,CASSLMVGQVGQETQYF
many,TRBD2,TRBV20-1,TRBJ2-7,TGCAGTGCGCCCGGGGACTACCCCTCCCACTTCGAGCAGTACTTC,CSAPGDYPSHFEQYF
few,NA,TRBV30,TRBJ2-2,TGTGCCTGGAGTGTATCTACCAGGGTAACCGGGGAGCTGTTTTTT,CAWSVSTRVTGELFF
many,NA,TRBV5-1,TRBJ2-7,TGCGCCAGCAGCTTGGGCGGCGACCCCGCTTACGAGCAGTACTTC,CASSLGGDPAYEQYF
NA,TRBD1,TRBV28,TRBJ2-7,TGTGCCAGCAGTTTGCTCCCGGGACAGGGGGACTACGAGCAGTACTTC,CASSLLPGQGDYEQYF
many,NA,TRBV19,TRBJ1-6,TGTGCTTCGAAGCCGGATATTAACTATAATTCACCCCTCCACTTT,CASKPDINYNSPLHF
few,NA,TRBV25-1,TRBJ2-6,TGTGCCACCGGAGGGTCTGGGGCCAACGTCCTGACTTTC,CATGGSGANVLTF
many,TRBD1,TRBV20-1,TRBJ2-7,TGCAGTGCTAGATTCGTGACAGGGGGCGACGAGCAGTACTTC,CSARFVTGGDEQYF
many,NA,TRBV3-1,TRBJ2-5,TGTGCCAGCAGCCCGGGGTCATTAATGGAGACCCAGTACTTC,CASSPGSLMETQYF
many,NA,TRBV10-1,TRBJ2-3,TGCGCCAGCCCTTTTCCAACCGGACTCCCAGATACGCAGTATTTT,CASPFPTGLPDTQYF
many,TRBD1,TRBV18,TRBJ2-7,TGTGCCAGCACCCTCAGACAGGGGGCGGGCGAGCAGTACTTC,CASTLRQGAGEQYF
NA,NA,TRBV6-1,TRBJ2-7,TGTGCCAGCGGTGAACCGCGTCGGGGTTACGAGCAGTACTTC,CASGEPRRGYEQYF
many,TRBD1,TRBV3-1,TRBJ2-4,TGTGCCAGCAGCCACCGGGACAGGGCCAAAAACATTCAGTACTTC,CASSHRDRAKNIQYF
many,TRBD1,TRBV6-1,TRBJ2-7,TGTGCCAGCAGTAGTCCCGGGACAGGGGCAGGGGACGAGCAGTACTTC,CASSSPGTGAGDEQYF
many,NA,TRBV6-5,TRBJ1-2,TGTGCCAGCAGCCGGGAGGATGGCTACACCTTC,CASSREDGYTF
NA,NA,TRBV29-1,TRBJ1-4,TGCAGCGTTGAAGACAGGGGCCTTATGGGGTATGAAAAACTGTTTTTT,CSVEDRGLMGYEKLFF
many,TRBD2,TRBV12-5,TRBJ2-5,TGTGCTAGTGGTTTGTGGCGGGAGAAGTTAGAGACCCAGTACTTC,CASGLWREKLETQYF
many,NA,TRBV27,TRBJ1-5,TGTGCCAGCAGTCCATACGCGGATGTAGGCAATCAGCCCCAGCATTTT,CASSPYADVGNQPQHF
many,NA,TRBV2,TRBJ1-1,TGTGCCAGCAGTGAACAGGGGTCGAACACTGAAGCTTTCTTT,CASSEQGSNTEAFF
few,NA,TRBV30,TRBJ1-2,TGTGCCTGGAGTAAGGGATCCTATGGCTACACCTTC,CAWSKGSYGYTF
many,TRBD2,TRBV28,TRBJ2-3,TGTGCCAGCAGTTTTGAGACTAGCGGCACAGATACGCAGTATTTT,CASSFETSGTDTQYF
many,NA,TRBV12-3/TRBV12-4,TRBJ1-2,TGTGCCAGCAGTCCAGGGACGGGTGGCTACACCTTC,CASSPGTGGYTF
many,TRBD1,TRBV20-1,TRBJ1-2,TGCAGTGCTGGACAGGGTCCCTATGGCTACACCTTC,CSAGQGPYGYTF
many,NA,TRBV7-2,TRBJ2-5,TGTGCCAGCAACTACAGGGCGCAAGAGACCCAGTACTTC,CASNYRAQETQYF
few,TRBD1,TRBV20-1,TRBJ1-1,TGCAGTGCTAGAGCCGGGACAGGGGGCCGGGAAGCTTTCTTT,CSARAGTGGREAFF
many,TRBD1,TRBV7-9,TRBJ1-1,TGTGCCAGCAGCCCCGACAGGGAATTCACTGAAGCTTTCTTT,CASSPDREFTEAFF